The 30 T cell receptor beta chains reported below all come from one sample, sequenced in a study of regulatory T cells in long-lasting Graves disease. Time point noted: newly diagnosed GD, antithyroid drugs for less than 3 months. Scientists built the TCR library using RNA that was extracted from PBMCs. Sequencing libraries for TCR beta were prepared with iRepertoire HTBI primers and Arm-PCR of CDR3 regions. Using its own MiXCR run on the multiplex PCR reads, TCRdb lists one record per CDR3 protein. Of roughly 560,000 distinct CDR3 sequences listed, approximately 12% were seen once; the top ten hold roughly 8.9%. These same data were also listed under a study on T cells in Graves' hyperthyroidism and ophthalmopathy.

Here the sequenced sample was peripheral blood mononuclear cells (PBMCs), taken at new diagnosis, from a patient treated with antithyroid drugs. All receptors derive from a woman in her 30s with Graves disease.

This clonotype has a count of ten or more. J is TRBJ1-5 and V is TRBV2, with 8 nucleotides matching TRBD1. Losses at the gene ends were 7 bases for V and 5 bases for J; bases not matched to a gene: 7. CDR1 and CDR2 (germline): SNHLY, FYNNEI. This CDR3 has 14 residues. The CDR3 here is CASNSMTGDQPQHF. DNA of the CDR3: TGTGCCAGCAATAGTATGACAGGGGATCAGCCCCAGCATTTT.

This clonotype was found many times. The V gene is TRBV6-1, the J gene TRBJ1-5; 9 bases agree with TRBD1. The CDR3 covers 17 residues. The V gene end was trimmed by 6 bases and the J gene end by 2 bases; junction bases not matched to a gene: 11. The germline CDR1 and CDR2 sequences are MNHNS and SASEGT. CDR3 sequence reads: CASSSDRGTGGNQPQHF. For the CDR3, the DNA is TGTGCCAGCAGCTCCGACAGGGGGACTGGTGGCAATCAGCCCCAGCATTTT.

This clonotype was recorded a few times. This sequence joins TRBV19 and TRBJ2-5; 8 positions match TRBD1. The V and J ends lost 4 bases and 4 bases, in that order; junction bases with no gene match: 11. Germline V gene data show CDR1 as LNHDA and CDR2 as SQIVND (reference sequence). The CDR3 is 16 residues long. CDR3 loop: CASSKGDRRSLETQYF. CDR3 in DNA: TGTGCCAGTAGTAAAGGGGACAGGAGGTCGTTAGAGACCCAGTACTTC. The whole variable domain, remainder taken from reference TRBV19 and TRBJ2-5, is DGGITQSPKYLFRKEGQNVTLSCEQNLNHDAMYWYRQDPGQGLRLIYYSQIVNDFQKGDIAEGYSVSREKKESFPLTVTSAQKNPTAFYLCASSKGDRRSLETQYFGPGTRLLVL.

V gene TRBV20-1 combines with J gene TRBJ2-5; a possible D gene is TRBD2 (5 bases). The CDR3 sequence is 14 residues long. The germline V gene has CDR1 DFQATT and CDR2 SNEGSKA (reference sequence). Trimming cost V 4 bases and J 0 bases, with 12 bases left between them. The CDR3 protein is CSANGLTYQETQYF. CDR3 nucleotides: TGCAGTGCTAATGGACTGACGTACCAAGAGACCCAGTACTTC.

This clonotype came up many times. J is TRBJ2-2 and V is TRBV6-5; 10 bases align to TRBD2. V dropped 2 bases and J dropped 4; count of bases not matched to a gene: 7. This CDR3 contains 17 residues. The germline V gene encodes CDR1 MNHEY and CDR2 SVGAGI. CDR3 nucleotide sequence: TGTGCCAGCAGTTACGCCGCAGCGGGAGGGCCCACCGGGGAGCTGTTTTTT. Its protein product is CASSYAAAGGPTGELFF.

This clonotype occurred many times. The chain is built from TRBV15 and TRBJ2-1; the D gene is possibly TRBD2 (6 bases). Germline loops: CDR1 LNHNV, CDR2 YYDKDF (reference sequence). Trimming took off 5 bases at V and 8 bases at J, with 19 bases between the two ends. The CDR3 totals 15 residues. CDR3 coding DNA: TGTGCCACCAGCCGGGGACTGGGTGGTTTTTATGAGCAGTTCTTC. Its protein product is CATSRGLGGFYEQFF.

V gene TRBV30 combines with J gene TRBJ2-5; TRBD1 aligns across 9 bases. V shed 2 bases, J shed 5 bases, and the junction held 6 bases outside the gene matches. Germline-derived CDR1 and CDR2 are GTSNPN and SVGIG (reference sequence). This CDR3 has 14 amino acids. The CDR3 here is CAWSMGQGFETQYF. The CDR3 coding sequence is TGTGCCTGGAGTATGGGACAGGGTTTCGAGACCCAGTACTTC.

The chain uses TRBV5-5 and TRBJ1-5; D is possibly TRBD1 (5 bases). Germline CDR1 SGHKS, CDR2 YYEKEE (reference sequence). The V end lost 4 bases, the J end lost 5 bases, and 13 bases lay between the germline ends. CDR3 length equals 14 residues. The DNA for the CDR3 is TGTGCCAGCAGCCCAGCTCGAGGGGATCAGCCCCAGCATTTT. Amino acids: CASSPARGDQPQHF.

This chain joins TRBV11-3 and TRBJ2-1, with D perhaps TRBD1 or TRBD2 (6 bases each). The CDR3 is 15 residues long. The V end lost 4 bases, the J end lost 4 bases, and 14 bases lay between the germline ends. CDR1 and CDR2 from the germline V gene are SGHNT and YENEEA. DNA for the CDR3: TGTGCCAGCAGCTCCCGGGGGCGTAATTACAATGAGCAGTTCTTC. Translated, it gives CASSSRGRNYNEQFF.

As regards this clonotype: This could be a read error, since a much larger clone is one nucleotide away. The genes are TRBV27 and TRBJ1-5, with D possibly matching TRBD1 (5 bases). This CDR3 is built from 15 residues. Per the germline V gene, CDR1 is MNHEY and CDR2 is SMNVEV (reference sequence). The CDR3 region is CARSLTPSWGQPQHF. The CDR3 region has the DNA TGTGCCCGCAGTTTAACACCCTCTTGGGGCCAGCCCCAGCATTTT.

This clonotype showed up just a few times. The chain recombines TRBV24-1 with TRBJ1-1; D might be TRBD1 (5 bases). Germline V CDR1 and CDR2: KGHDR, SFDVKD. V lost 9 bases to trimming and J lost 2 bases, with 12 bases between them. CDR3 length equals 13 residues. CDR3 region: CATPGTDNTEAFF. Here the CDR3 DNA reads TGTGCCACCCCCGGGACGGACAACACTGAAGCTTTCTTT.

This clonotype turned up a few times. The rearrangement links TRBV6-2 or TRBV6-3 to TRBJ2-7, with 9 bases fitting TRBD1. Unmatched junction bases numbered 8, after V lost 2 bases and J lost 0 bases. Germline CDR1 is MNHEY and CDR2 is SVGEGT. This CDR3 comprises 17 residues. The CDR3 is CASSYQPDRGISYEQYF. The CDR3 region has the DNA TGTGCCAGCAGTTACCAACCGGACAGGGGAATCTCCTACGAGCAGTACTTC.

As for this clonotype: A read error likely explains this, since a far larger clone differs by one base. The chain recombines TRBV11-2 with TRBJ2-1; 7 bases agree with TRBD1. Trimming took 5 bases from V and 10 from J; bases not matched to a gene: 14. CDR1 SGHAT and CDR2 FQNNGV come from the germline V gene. The CDR3 is made up of 15 amino acids. This CDR3 is CASSDRRQGFGEQFF. In DNA form, the CDR3 reads TGTGCCAGCAGCGACCGAAGACAGGGCTTCGGCGAGCAGTTCTTC.

This clonotype came up a few times. The chain uses TRBV7-2 and TRBJ2-7; tentatively, D is TRBD1 or TRBD2 (5 bases each). Trimming took 1 base from V and 2 from J, leaving 15 bases between them. There are 16 residues in the CDR3. Germline lookup yields CDR1 SGHTA and CDR2 FQGNSA. DNA for the CDR3: TGTGCCAGCAGCTTAGATTTTAGGGGAGCCCCCTACGAGCAGTACTTC. Its translation is CASSLDFRGAPYEQYF.

At least ten counts were recorded for this clonotype. The J gene is TRBJ2-7, the V gene TRBV7-9, with unresolved D. Trimming removed 1 base at V and 2 bases at J, with 6 bases between. The CDR3 runs 13 residues. The germline gives CDR1 SEHNR, CDR2 FQNEAQ (reference sequence). The DNA of the CDR3 is TGTGCCAGCAGCTTAGTGCACCCCTACGAGCAGTACTTC. This translates into CASSLVHPYEQYF.

This clonotype came up many times. V gene TRBV6-2 or TRBV6-3 combines with J gene TRBJ1-1; a possible D gene is TRBD1 (6 bases). Looked up from germline, CDR1 is MNHEY and CDR2 is SVGEGT. Trimming removed 2 bases from V and 0 bases from J, with 13 bases in between. The CDR3 runs to 16 residues. CDR3 in DNA: TGTGCCAGCAGTTACCTGGGACACTTCATGAACACTGAAGCTTTCTTT. It yields the protein CASSYLGHFMNTEAFF.

The chain recombines TRBV7-2 with TRBJ1-2; a possible D gene is TRBD1 (5 bases). Germline CDR1 is SGHTA and CDR2 is FQGNSA. The V end was cut by 6 bases, the J end by 2 bases, with 19 bases between. The CDR3 is 16 residues long. The CDR3 is CASSEWGVQKNYGYTF. DNA of the CDR3: TGTGCCAGCAGTGAATGGGGCGTGCAGAAGAACTATGGCTACACCTTC.

J is TRBJ2-7 and V is TRBV6-2 or TRBV6-3, with a tentative D call TRBD1 (5 bases). The CDR3 runs to 15 residues. Germline CDR1 is MNHEY and CDR2 is SVGEGT. V was cut by 4 bases and J by 0 bases, with 13 bases left in between. CDR3 protein: CASSWTTALSYEQYF. The CDR3 nucleotides are TGTGCCAGCAGTTGGACGACAGCGCTCTCCTACGAGCAGTACTTC.

Turning to this clonotype: The junction shows a germline mismatch at one end, possibly a read error. The chain recombines TRBV28 with TRBJ2-2; 7 bases are a match to TRBD1. The CDR3 loop spans 17 amino acids. Germline CDR1 MDHEN, CDR2 SYDVKM. CDR3 DNA sequence: TGTGCCACCAGTTTTCCCACCGGGACAGCGAACACCGGGGAGCTGTTTTTT. Residues: CATSFPTGTANTGELFF.

This clonotype was observed many times. J is TRBJ1-1 and V is TRBV30; no reliable D call. The germline V gene encodes CDR1 GTSNPN and CDR2 SVGIG (reference sequence). The CDR3 covers 12 residues. The V end lost 3 bases, the J end lost 10 bases, and 15 bases lay between the germline ends. CDR3 nucleotides: TGTGCCTGGAGGGTCCCCCCTTCCCGAGCTTTCTTT. Its translation: CAWRVPPSRAFF.

This clonotype was counted only a few times. The J gene is TRBJ1-2, the V gene TRBV24-1; 7 bases map to TRBD1. Germline trimming cut 3 bases from V and 5 bases from J; bases unmatched to any gene: 5. Germline CDR1 and CDR2: KGHDR and SFDVKD. The CDR3 is 14 amino acids. CDR3 sequence (DNA): TGTGCCACCAGTGATCCGGGACAGCCATATGGCTACACCTTC. It codes for CATSDPGQPYGYTF.

This clonotype was seen a few times. This chain joins TRBV19 and TRBJ2-3; 10 bases agree with TRBD1. CDR1 is LNHDA, CDR2 SQIVND, per germline (reference sequence). The CDR3 totals 15 residues. Unmatched junction bases numbered 7, after V lost 7 bases and J lost 3 bases. In nucleotides, the CDR3 is TGTGCCAGTACCGACAGGGGGCTAAGGACAGATACGCAGTATTTT. Translation: CASTDRGLRTDTQYF.

This chain connects TRBV6-2 or TRBV6-3 to TRBJ1-5; the match to TRBD1 covers 10 bases. The germline gives CDR1 MNHEY, CDR2 SVGEGT. The CDR3 length is 15 residues. The ends lost 6 bases at V and 3 bases at J; junction bases unmatched: 5. DNA for the CDR3: TGTGCCAGCAGGAGGACAGGGGGGAACAATCAGCCCCAGCATTTT. This translates into CASRRTGGNNQPQHF.

The sample holds one count of this clonotype. This chain joins TRBV2 and TRBJ2-7, with TRBD2 matching over 11 bases. V trimming: 6 bases; J trimming: 3 bases; junction bases outside the gene matches: 7. Germline-derived CDR1 and CDR2 are SNHLY and FYNNEI. The CDR3 is 15 amino acids. DNA of the CDR3: TGTGCCAGCAGCGGGGGGACTAGCGGTTACTACGAGCAGTACTTC. It is translated as CASSGGTSGYYEQYF.

This clonotype occurred a few times. The V call is TRBV20-1, the J call TRBJ1-2; 9 bases map to TRBD1. Looked up from germline, CDR1 is DFQATT and CDR2 is SNEGSKA (reference sequence). V was clipped by 6 bases and J by 7 bases; unmatched bases: 15. There are 15 residues in the CDR3. The CDR3, as DNA: TGCAGTGCCAAACGAGGGAGACAGGGGGTCCTTGGCTACACCTTC. This gives the protein CSAKRGRQGVLGYTF.

Many counts were recorded for this clonotype. J is TRBJ2-5 and V is TRBV9, with a tentative D call TRBD2 (7 bases). The germline V gene has CDR1 SGDLS and CDR2 YYNGEE. Trimming left V 3 bases short and J 1 base short, with 19 bases between. CDR3 length: 17 residues. The chain's CDR3 is CASSARSGEGFQETQYF. The CDR3 coding sequence is TGTGCCAGCAGCGCGAGGTCAGGGGAGGGGTTCCAAGAGACCCAGTACTTC.

Note on this clonotype: A much bigger clone sits one base away, suggesting this may be a read error. This chain joins TRBV6-2 or TRBV6-3 and TRBJ2-1; a possible D gene is TRBD2 (6 bases). This CDR3 is 13 amino acids long. Trimming shortened V by 6 bases and J by 10 bases, and 16 bases separated the two germline ends. The germline V gene has CDR1 MNHEY and CDR2 SVGEGT. In DNA form, the CDR3 reads TGTGCCAGCAGCCCGGGACTGCTTGGCGAGCAGTTCTTC. Protein: CASSPGLLGEQFF.

The rearrangement joins TRBV7-9 to TRBJ1-3; D remains ambiguous. Germline CDR1 and CDR2: SEHNR and FQNEAQ (reference sequence). The CDR3 extends over 15 amino acids. V was trimmed by 3 bases and J by 4 bases, leaving 13 bases between them. DNA of the CDR3: TGTGCCAGCAGCTTTAGGCCCGACCAAGGAAACACCATATATTTT. As protein: CASSFRPDQGNTIYF.

This clonotype was found many times. V usage is TRBV12-3 or TRBV12-4 and J usage is TRBJ2-5, with TRBD2 matching 7 bases. The CDR3 consists of 15 residues. Losses at the gene ends were 3 bases for V and 5 bases for J; bases not matched to a gene: 9. The CDR3 reads CASSLYTGGAETQYF. In DNA form, the CDR3 reads TGTGCCAGCAGTTTGTACACGGGAGGTGCTGAGACCCAGTACTTC.

The genes are TRBV6-1 and TRBJ2-1; 7 bases are a match to TRBD1. Germline-derived CDR1 and CDR2 are MNHNS and SASEGT. J gave up 0 bases and V 7 bases, and 6 bases lay outside the gene matches. The CDR3 runs to 15 residues. CDR3 in amino acids: CASTIDRVSYNEQFF. CDR3 DNA: TGTGCCAGCACTATAGACAGGGTCTCCTACAATGAGCAGTTCTTC.